This T cell receptor beta chain emerged from a study of human T cells and chemical hapten exposure. Study outcomes and limitations: DPC sensitization produced no change in TCRs with frequency above 1 in 1000.

The sample holds a few counts of this clonotype. Its antigen remains unidentified. Individual cDNA molecules in this library carried unique molecular identifiers. As originally analysed: A typical sample had some 95,000 TCRs, with about 23,224 to 690,600 overall. TCRdb ran MiXCR on the RACE reads and lists one entry per CDR3 protein. The V and J calls and clone size are TCRdb's, not the authors'. The sample yields roughly 120,000 distinct CDR3 sequences, approximately 8.3% seen once. Stated time point: healthy volunteer bleed at 2 weeks. Blood, whole and unfractionated, served as the source for total RNA extraction. This CDR3 region has 15 residues. Trimming cost V 4 bases and J 8 bases; bases outside gene matches: 4. Looked up from germline, CDR1 is ENHRY and CDR2 is SYGVKD.

The source material was whole blood. The V call is TRBV10-3, the J call TRBJ2-1; 14 bases fit TRBD2. The sequence came from a male donor in good health. Some clones in this sample may be carry-over from other donors' samples. This CDR3 is CAISGGTSGGDEQFF. Here the CDR3 DNA reads TGTGCCATCAGTGGAGGGACTAGCGGGGGAGATGAGCAGTTCTTC.